This entry describes one T cell receptor (beta chain). Its antigen is not identified. This entry belongs to a study of blood T cells in healthy people across ages. Broader study findings: Higher diversity and more naive CD4+ cells were features of long-lived donors, compared to aged donors.

The CDR3 totals 14 residues. With 7 bases clipped from V and 4 bases from J, the junction kept 9 bases outside the gene matches. Healthy Caucasians from Russia aged roughly 6 to 95 served as donors. Total RNA extracted from each sample amounted to at least 5 micrograms. With a J-beta primer mix and a sample-barcoded 5' primer, a second PCR ran about 7 to 11 cycles. Each CDR3 protein gets one entry after TCRdb re-called the 5' RACE reads with MiXCR. The table includes 800,000 to 950,000 distinct CDR3 sequences, 25% to 30% detected once. These data were also filed under a second study, of T cells of mothers and their children. From that paper: When the second PCR was run, its M1S primer added sample barcodes and 2-4 random nucleotides.

The sequence was obtained from a woman aged 40 to 49 in good health. The chain uses TRBV12-3 or TRBV12-4 and TRBJ2-7; TRBD1 aligns across 8 bases. The sample was blood. CDR3 DNA sequence: TGTGCCAGCACCCCGGACAGGGTAGCGTACGAGCAGTACTTC. This translates into CASTPDRVAYEQYF.